Detailed here is one TCR beta chain. This clonotype showed up many times. Its antigen has not been determined. Base qualities were left out, and no much larger clone turns up one base away. Stable Graves' hyperthyroidism was defined as no progression to ophthalmopathy during 18 months of follow-up. Hyperthyroidism patients were aged 18 to 65 years and newly diagnosed, with disease duration of less than 2 months. Exclusion was applied to patients with uncontrolled infections, other autoimmune diseases, pregnancy or lactation. Diagnoses relied on clinical symptoms, serum thyroxine and TRAb, thyroid ultrasound and orbital computed tomography. Ficoll-Paque density gradient centrifugation was used to isolate PBMCs from around 10 ml of fresh peripheral blood. Total RNA was extracted with Trizol reagent, and quality was checked on an Agilent 2100 Bioanalyzer. Its CDR3 holds 14 amino acids, cysteine through phenylalanine. Only the CDR3 DNA stays, 42 bases, in frame from base 1. Trimming takes 5 bases from V and 6 bases from J, and the germline ends sit 15 bases apart. The germline V gene supplies CDR1 SGHTA and CDR2 FQGNSA.

This sample was taken from a study of T cells in Graves' hyperthyroidism and ophthalmopathy (dated by TCRdb to between 2018 and 2021). Some background on the complete study: Peripheral blood samples were taken at initial diagnosis, before any treatment was given. A discovery cohort of about a hundred patients, roughly 45 with Graves' ophthalmopathy and approximately 55 with stable Graves' hyperthyroidism, was used to find distinguishing TCR V-J signatures. An independent validation cohort of around 19 hyperthyroidism patients and about 15 patients who later progressed to ophthalmopathy tested prospective prediction of ophthalmopathy. For training and testing, the approximately 92 patients in the discovery cohort were randomly divided in a 7:3 ratio. In roughly six Graves' hyperthyroidism patients, the study also compared T-cell repertoires from thyroid tissue with T-cell repertoires from blood. After sampling, hyperthyroidism patients received methimazole starting at 30 mg daily, and ophthalmopathy patients received high-dose intravenous methylprednisolone. TCR Vbeta CDR3 sequencing of some 140 peripheral blood samples (43 ophthalmopathy, some 75 hyperthyroidism and roughly 17 progressor patients) is reported in the paper.

The TCR beta CDR3 regions were amplified from RNA transcripts. For the first round of RT-PCR on the TCR CDR3, the HTBI primer set was used together with the Qiagen OneStep RT-PCR kit. Libraries were constructed in a second round of multiplex PCR, after which size selection and purification were performed. Sequencing of the libraries was done on an Illumina HiSeq2000 using paired-end 100 bp reads. Regarding the original processing steps: SOAPnuke was used to process the raw data, throwing out any read that contained adapters or uncalled bases, had a mean Phred below 15, or lacked an exact constant-primer or identifier match. COPE v1.2.5 was used to merge the high-quality paired reads, and each unique nucleotide sequence was defined as a clonotype. MiTCR v1.1 was used to align the clonotypes against IMGT TRBV, TRBD and TRBJ reference segments. The analysis included only V-J combinations with a frequency above 0.0001, which together covered 99.2% of the repertoires. The TCS score was defined as the ratio of F50 (clonal expansion) to E x V (chaos), calculated using BLOSUM62-based TCRdist between CDR3 peptides within each V-J. Welch's t-statistics and random forest reduced roughly 500 V-J features to 13, which were used in a naive Bayes classifier (R e1071). In-frame beta chains were kept once TCRdb had trimmed the public reads at Q25 with fastp and called clones with MiXCR. One record per CDR3 amino acid sequence lists the most common genes and DNA. TCRdb, not the original authors, processed these V and J calls. Within this sample are roughly 200,000 distinct CDR3 sequences, with 17% of them counted one time only. The ten largest account for roughly 55% of the sample.

The study at large found these results: No statistical method was used to fix the sample size in advance, and group allocation was not hidden from the investigators. In cross-validation, a model built on a 13 V-J signature told ophthalmopathy apart from stable hyperthyroidism with over 85% sensitivity and roughly 83% specificity, and in testing the same model reached 80%/75%. Blood samples also contained most of the expanded thyroid clonotypes (frequency above 0.001), which suggests that blood repertoires may reflect thyroid immune responses. During validation, the model predicted progression to ophthalmopathy a median of around 7 months ahead of onset, with just under 71% sensitivity and roughly 72% specificity.

The sequenced sample consisted of blood. This receptor chain uses TRBV7-2 and TRBJ2-3; a tentative D call is TRBD2 (6 bases match). The TCR comes from a woman aged 45-65 years with Graves' hyperthyroidism. The CDR3 loop reads CASSERAYRDTQYF. At the DNA level, the sequence is TGTGCCAGCAGCGAGCGGGCTTATAGGGATACGCAGTATTTT.